This is a list of T cell receptor beta chains from one sample in a study of OX40 agonist ivuxolimab in advanced cancers. Using immunoSEQ multiplex PCR, the repertoire was profiled, and TCRdb retains in-frame clones only, with some absent. The sample holds around 95,000 clones, 85% to 95% seen once. Sequencing used CD4+ or CD8+ T cells sorted from blood, obtained in a trial of the OX40 agonist ivuxolimab. The source of these receptors is an adult with an advanced solid tumor such as melanoma, head and neck, liver or kidney cancer. Each CDR3 is given without its conserved first and last residue.

len: 11; v_gene: TRBV5-4; j_gene: TRBJ1-6; CDR3aa: ASSLESRSPLH
len: 17; v_gene: TRBV27; j_gene: TRBJ2-1; CDR3aa: ASSLFPLGREGDYNEQF
len: 12; v_gene: TRBV6-1; j_gene: TRBJ2-3; CDR3aa: ASSERGARDTQY
len: 14; v_gene: TRBV28; j_gene: TRBJ1-2; CDR3aa: ASSPVFTGRYYGYT
len: 12; v_gene: TRBV4-3; j_gene: TRBJ2-1; CDR3aa: ASSQDSGRAEQF
len: 11; v_gene: TRBV19; j_gene: TRBJ1-3; CDR3aa: ASGVSSGNTIY
len: 13; v_gene: TRBV4-1; j_gene: TRBJ2-7; CDR3aa: ASSQDNRGFYEQY
len: 10; v_gene: TRBV30; j_gene: TRBJ1-1; CDR3aa: AWNRVPTEAF
len: 12; v_gene: TRBV28; j_gene: TRBJ2-7; CDR3aa: ASSCRARVMEQY
len: 13; v_gene: TRBV4-1; j_gene: TRBJ2-3; CDR3aa: ASSQEGRVADTQY
len: 10; v_gene: TRBV6-6; j_gene: TRBJ2-5; CDR3aa: ASSSRQETQY
len: 14; v_gene: TRBV5-4; j_gene: TRBJ1-3; CDR3aa: ASSLGSGTPGNTIY
len: 11; v_gene: TRBV6-5; j_gene: TRBJ1-2; CDR3aa: ASSPPGSRSGT
len: 11; v_gene: TRBV5-6; j_gene: TRBJ1-6; CDR3aa: ASSPRLNSPLH
len: 12; v_gene: TRBV28; j_gene: TRBJ1-1; CDR3aa: ASTPAQGATEAF
len: 13; v_gene: TRBV11-2; j_gene: TRBJ1-3; CDR3aa: ASSRFTGHGNTIY
len: 11; v_gene: TRBV30; j_gene: TRBJ1-5; CDR3aa: AWSVRVNQPQH
len: 12; v_gene: TRBV6-5; j_gene: TRBJ1-4; CDR3aa: ASSLQGANEKLF
len: 10; v_gene: TRBV10-1; j_gene: TRBJ2-1; CDR3aa: ASSDLYNEQF
len: 10; v_gene: TRBV29-1; j_gene: TRBJ1-2; CDR3aa: SVETDNYGYT
len: 14; v_gene: TRBV25-1; j_gene: TRBJ2-1; CDR3aa: ASTINGASGGDEQF
len: 12; v_gene: TRBV7-2; j_gene: TRBJ2-6; CDR3aa: ASSLITGANVLT
len: 13; v_gene: TRBV2; j_gene: TRBJ2-2; CDR3aa: ASRPRVGGGGELF
len: 9; v_gene: TRBV5-6; j_gene: TRBJ2-3; CDR3aa: ASSFLDTQY
len: 7; v_gene: TRBV28; j_gene: TRBJ1-1; CDR3aa: AAGTEAF
len: 11; v_gene: TRBV7-2; j_gene: TRBJ1-2; CDR3aa: ASSQDRESGYT
len: 13; v_gene: TRBV15; j_gene: TRBJ1-1; CDR3aa: ATSTPGTRETEAF
len: 13; v_gene: TRBV15; j_gene: TRBJ1-2; CDR3aa: ATRPKGDFNYGYT
len: 12; v_gene: TRBV2; j_gene: TRBJ1-5; CDR3aa: ASDRGRDSQPQH
len: 13; v_gene: TRBV5-4; j_gene: TRBJ1-1; CDR3aa: ASSLPGGENTEAF
len: 9; v_gene: TRBV19; j_gene: TRBJ1-1; CDR3aa: ATQGGTEAF
len: 14; v_gene: TRBV9; j_gene: TRBJ2-3; CDR3aa: ASSVVAGVKGDTQY
len: 13; v_gene: TRBV28; j_gene: TRBJ2-3; CDR3aa: ASSIRGALGNTQY
len: 13; v_gene: TRBV5-1; j_gene: TRBJ2-2; CDR3aa: ASSLGGGYTGELF
len: 9; v_gene: TRBV20-1; j_gene: TRBJ2-3; CDR3aa: SARVPDTQY
len: 13; v_gene: TRBV7-2; j_gene: TRBJ1-4; CDR3aa: ASSPSGQNNEKLF
len: 9; v_gene: TRBV30; j_gene: TRBJ1-1; CDR3aa: AWSFGHEAF
len: 11; v_gene: TRBV4-3; j_gene: TRBJ1-6; CDR3aa: ASSQALISPLH
len: 12; v_gene: TRBV9; j_gene: TRBJ1-3; CDR3aa: ASSARQAGNTIY
len: 12; v_gene: TRBV28; j_gene: TRBJ2-1; CDR3aa: ASSFSGGNNEQF
len: 12; v_gene: TRBV28; j_gene: TRBJ2-7; CDR3aa: ASRWTAISYEQY
len: 12; v_gene: TRBV6-6; j_gene: TRBJ1-4; CDR3aa: ASSLSGTPFTLF
len: 12; v_gene: TRBV6-7; j_gene: TRBJ2-4; CDR3aa: ASSTDPTKNIQY
len: 14; v_gene: TRBV6-5; j_gene: TRBJ2-1; CDR3aa: ASSYSEISSYNEQF
len: 15; v_gene: TRBV28; j_gene: TRBJ1-5; CDR3aa: ASSSFRRSVSNQPQH
len: 10; v_gene: TRBV28; j_gene: TRBJ2-7; CDR3aa: ASSLQGYEQY
len: 14; v_gene: TRBV4-2; j_gene: TRBJ1-5; CDR3aa: ASSLYYGAGDQPQH
len: 14; v_gene: TRBV6-1; j_gene: TRBJ1-1; CDR3aa: ASSEDGTDEDTEAF